This T cell receptor (beta chain) was sequenced for a study of cytomegalovirus exposure and HLA in healthy donors (TCRdb year 2017). About the study as a whole: An earlier analysis of roughly 630 of the donors reported approximately 290 Gb of sequence data and some 100 million unique TCR beta sequences from roughly 200 million T cells. Among the roughly 380 genotyped donors, approximately 82% belonged to the genetic ancestry cluster associated with self-reported Caucasian donors. Donor age, sex, ethnicity and CMV serostatus were collected together with the repertoire data. Genome-wide SNP genotypes for about 65% of the roughly 670 donors were used in a later genetic analysis, which treated that subset as a discovery cohort. About 310 gigabases of sequencing data and around 87 million unique TCR sequences were included in an early release covering over 600 HLA-typed donors. Typing coverage varied by locus: about 620-640 donors for A, B, C, DRB1 and DQB1; roughly 510 for DQA1; over 600 for DPA1; 450 to 480 for DPB1. Every discovery cohort repertoire had been produced on one sequencing platform. Among almost 400 genotyped donors of the cohort, an average of approximately 230,000 unique TCR beta nucleotide sequences were sequenced per donor, roughly 18% of them non-productive. The study aimed to test whether signatures of past pathogen exposure could be identified by cataloging public T cell receptors. Roughly 5 DR-DQ haplotypes were treated as single units for association and clustering because of strong linkage in the cohort. A separate validation cohort of about 110 different subjects was used in addition to the 666-subject first cohort. To decide whether each TCR beta V gene segment behaved as functional or pseudogenic, an earlier analysis of some 600 of the donors relied on high-throughput TCR beta sequencing. The study profiled the T cell repertoires of hundreds of subjects by immunosequencing and related them to cytomegalovirus serostatus. A later analysis re-examined previously published TCR beta repertoires from 610 or so donors and added high-resolution HLA genotyping to investigate patterns of TCR occurrence. To predict cytomegalovirus infection status, the study brought together high-throughput TCR immunosequencing, statistical association of individual TCRs with disease status, and machine learning. Rather than drawing on any new phenotypic data, the later analysis identified candidate immune exposures from TCR beta sequences and the way those sequences occurred across donors. Class I and class II HLA loci were covered by the typing at four-digit resolution.

The library was built by means of the immunoSEQ multiplex PCR assay. For the multiplex PCR, a mixture combining 60 forward primers for TCR Vbeta segments and 13 reverse primers for TCR Jbeta segments was used. A multiplex PCR assay on genomic DNA amplified the CDR3 region of rearranged TCR beta genes. On the Illumina HiSeq System, the amplified TCR beta libraries were sequenced as 87-base-pair reads. Per the authors' processing: A later analysis counted around 72 million unique TCR beta chains across the 600 to 850 repertoires, and around 9.9 million of these chains were shared by at least two donors. To remove PCR and sequencing errors, raw reads were error-corrected and collapsed into unique sequences using a nearest-neighbor algorithm that merged closely related sequences. CDR3 sequences were aligned to IMGT reference sequences to assign V, D and J gene segments. Each retained sequence needed at least a six-nucleotide match to both a V gene segment and a J gene segment. A rearrangement was called productive if the CDR3 had no stop codons and remained in frame with V and J, and every other rearrangement was called non-productive. CDR3 was defined by IMGT convention, running from the second conserved V-encoded cysteine to the conserved J-encoded phenylalanine. In an earlier analysis of more than 550 of the donors, sequences lacking an unambiguous match to a single V gene segment were excluded. In an earlier analysis of around 590 of the donors, a V segment was called functional when productive rearrangements were above 56.7%, and segregating when the standard deviation between donors exceeded 5%. A statistical classification framework was developed to diagnose cytomegalovirus status using the catalog of TCR beta chain sequences. In a later analysis, V and J genes were assigned by comparing TCR nucleotide sequences against IMGT/GENE-DB human TR gene sequences. The TCRdist pipeline was used in a later analysis to assign CDR3 sequences and most-parsimonious VDJ recombination scenarios. In a later analysis, each TCR beta chain was defined by its CDR3 amino acid sequence together with its V-gene family, and reads lacking a unique V-gene family were excluded. As a way to deal with suspected cross-contamination and a sequencing artifact, a later analysis dropped under 600 nucleotide sequences that were highly shared and had low generation probability. A later analysis calculated a clonal expansion index for each public chain from normalized within-repertoire ranks of inferred template counts. In a later analysis, generation probabilities were computed using a VDJ recombination model fitted to out-of-frame rearrangements, and the results were checked against IGoR. A later analysis scored TCR-TCR, TCR-HLA and TCR-CMV co-occurrence with hypergeometric tests, applying a repertoire-size bias correction to TCR pairs. A later analysis estimated false discovery rates by permuting HLA or CMV assignments 20 times. In a later analysis, co-occurring TCRs were grouped using DBSCAN, and TCRdist sequence similarity was added for clustering within HLA-allele-positive subsets. Repertoires with fewer than 30,000 or more than 120,000 public chains were left out of co-occurrence clustering, as were about 5 repertoires with anomalous nucleotide sharing. The table comes from immuneACCESS by way of TCRdb, which keeps in-frame sequences with V and J called. Part of the clones is missing from these tables; in studies checked, under half for an unresolved V gene and the rest for unknown reasons. The D gene and trimming were derived from the DNA, and the V and J assignments and clone size from that table. This sample holds approximately 150,000 clones; approximately 80% were observed only once. 2% to 3% of the sample is in the top ten clones.

Regarding this clone: Its antigen is still unknown. Base quality data are lacking; no much larger clone is found one base away.

The CDR3 spans 13 residues, from the cysteine through the phenylalanine. The only DNA kept is the CDR3, 39 bases in frame from the first base. Per the germline V gene, SNHLY is the CDR1 and FYNNEI is the CDR2. Trimming removed 3 bases from V and 7 bases from J, leaving 13 bases between the germline ends. What the work shows at the level of the full study, not this receptor alone: A total of some 180 TCR beta chains were listed by the study as associated with cytomegalovirus. Presence/absence analyses assumed roughly uniform sequencing depth across donors, an assumption that may not hold. Several of the top co-occurrence clusters appeared to be linked to parvovirus B19, influenza, CMV and Epstein-Barr virus, according to a later analysis. A later analysis found that most CMV-associated TCR beta chains appeared HLA-restricted, with HLA associations seemingly driven largely by CMV exposure. Strong co-occurrence of HLA alleles, especially DR and DQ, made assigning TCR associations to individual alleles difficult. HLA typing was unavailable for some donors at each locus, so association tests used only the typed subset. A few of the identified cytomegalovirus-associated TCR beta chains were confirmed in vitro to be specific for cytomegalovirus antigens. Because counts were too low, roughly 17 rarely observed V segments, including chromosome 9 orphons, were left out of the earlier analysis of about 500 of the donors. A later genetic analysis reported fewer N-insertions in productive TCRs among donors in an Asian-associated ancestry cluster than the roughly 690-donor mean. In a later analysis, the rate of TCR association differed among HLA loci, with DRB1 alleles having the most associated TCRs and HLA-C alleles having the fewest. The 87-base-pair reads could not distinguish some IMGT-functional V segments, including TRBV6-2 and TRBV6-3, so those segments were excluded. In this cohort, only TCR beta chains were sequenced, and detectable features were limited by the absence of alpha or paired-chain data. In a later analysis, 16,951 TCR beta sequences were associated with specific HLA alleles at a false discovery rate of 0.05. A later analysis found that HLA-associated TCR beta chains were more clonally expanded and had lower generation probabilities than equally common non-associated chains. An association between a missense DCLRE1C variant and V-gene and J-gene trimming of TCR beta chains was found in a later genetic analysis and replicated in an independent cohort. Across donors, most TCR sequences were observed very rarely, whereas some public TCRs were present in many individuals. The only immune exposure information available for the cohort was CMV serostatus. In an earlier analysis of fewer than 750 of the donors, most TCR beta V segments were observed in productive rearrangements about 90% or about 30% of the time, broadly matching IMGT annotations. A further reported finding was that TCR beta sequences accurately predicted the HLA-A and HLA-B alleles for most subjects in the first cohort. Linkage disequilibrium might explain the correlated functional status among segregating V segments, but an unknown experimental factor could not be excluded. It was suggested by the authors that the approach could potentially be generalized to other disease states and immunological phenotypes. Cytomegalovirus status was reported to be diagnosed by the classifier with high specificity and sensitivity in both the original and validation cohorts. A cluster of highly shared sequence variants was judged likely to represent a technical artifact of the sequencing pipeline.

In total, roughly 670 healthy bone marrow donors made up the cohort. Cohort members were all nominally healthy when sampled, although unrecorded immune exposures were likely present. The donor was CMV seropositive and belonged to the group of 250 to 350 seropositive cohort members. A peripheral blood sample was collected from each donor, and TCR beta sequencing was performed on peripheral blood mononuclear cells. Genomic DNA was extracted from the blood cell samples with the Qiagen DNeasy Blood Extraction Kit. This sequence was found in a woman aged 18 to 35 in good health and CMV-seropositive. Sequenced: PBMCs. The sequence joins TRBV2 to TRBJ2-7; possibly the D gene is TRBD2, per 5 matching bases. This receptor has the CDR3 CASSEELVGEQYF. The DNA sequence is given as TGTGCCAGCAGTGAGGAACTAGTCGGAGAGCAGTACTTC.